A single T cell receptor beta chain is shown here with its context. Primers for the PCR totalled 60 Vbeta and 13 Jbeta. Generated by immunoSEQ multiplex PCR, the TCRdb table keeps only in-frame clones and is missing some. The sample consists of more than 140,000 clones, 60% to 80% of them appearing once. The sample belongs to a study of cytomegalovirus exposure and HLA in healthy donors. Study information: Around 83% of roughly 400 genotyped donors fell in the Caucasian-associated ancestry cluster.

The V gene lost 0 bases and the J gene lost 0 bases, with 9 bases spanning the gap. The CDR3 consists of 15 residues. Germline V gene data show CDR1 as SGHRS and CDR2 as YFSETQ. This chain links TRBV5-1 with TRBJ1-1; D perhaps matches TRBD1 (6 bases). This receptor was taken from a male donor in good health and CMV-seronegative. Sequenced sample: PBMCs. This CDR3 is CASSLGDKMNTEAFF. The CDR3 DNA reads TGCGCCAGCAGCTTGGGGGACAAGATGAACACTGAAGCTTTCTTT. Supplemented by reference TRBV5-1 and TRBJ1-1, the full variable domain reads KAGVTQTPRYLIKTRGQQVTLSCSPISGHRSVSWYQQTPGQGLQFLFEYFSETQRNKGNFPGRFSGRQFSNSRSEMNVSTLELGDSALYLCASSLGDKMNTEAFFGQGTRLTVV.